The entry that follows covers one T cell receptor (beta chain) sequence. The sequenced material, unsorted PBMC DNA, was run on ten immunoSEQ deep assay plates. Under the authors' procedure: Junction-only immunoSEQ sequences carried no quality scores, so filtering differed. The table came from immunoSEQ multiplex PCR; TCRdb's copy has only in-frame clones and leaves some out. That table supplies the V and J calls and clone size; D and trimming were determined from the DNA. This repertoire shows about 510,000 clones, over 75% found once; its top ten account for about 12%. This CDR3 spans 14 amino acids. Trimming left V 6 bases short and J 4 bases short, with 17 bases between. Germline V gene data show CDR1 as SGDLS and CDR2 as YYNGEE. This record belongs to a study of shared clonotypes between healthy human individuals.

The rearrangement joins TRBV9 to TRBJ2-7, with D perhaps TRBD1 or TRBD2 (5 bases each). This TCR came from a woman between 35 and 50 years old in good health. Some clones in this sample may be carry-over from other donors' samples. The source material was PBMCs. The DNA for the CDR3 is TGTGCCAGCACGCCGGGGACCACGATTTACGAGCAGTACTTC. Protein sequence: CASTPGTTIYEQYF.